This T cell receptor (beta chain) was recorded in a study of blood T cell repertoires in COVID-19. On the study more broadly: In each case, the material was cDNA or gDNA derived from T cells, B-cell-depleted T cells, or PBMCs.

Per the study methods: How many nucleated cells were present was estimated from reference gene primer amplification. TCRdb's table, derived via immunoSEQ multiplex PCR, lists solely in-frame clones and lacks some. The V and J calls and clone size were taken over from that table, and D and trimming were inferred from the DNA. The data contain roughly 400,000 clones, more than 70% of them singletons. The CDR3 sequence is 14 residues long. With 2 bases clipped from V and 3 bases from J, the junction kept 2 bases outside the gene matches. CDR1 is SGHRS, CDR2 YFSETQ, per germline. Sequencing was done on a sample of peripheral blood. This rearrangement joins TRBV5-1 to TRBJ2-4, with 7 bases lining up with TRBD1. The TCR was taken from a woman aged 55-70 years with COVID-19, enrolled during active disease. As DNA, the CDR3 is TGCGCCAGCAGCTTTACAGGGGTCAAAAACATTCAGTACTTC. As protein: CASSFTGVKNIQYF.